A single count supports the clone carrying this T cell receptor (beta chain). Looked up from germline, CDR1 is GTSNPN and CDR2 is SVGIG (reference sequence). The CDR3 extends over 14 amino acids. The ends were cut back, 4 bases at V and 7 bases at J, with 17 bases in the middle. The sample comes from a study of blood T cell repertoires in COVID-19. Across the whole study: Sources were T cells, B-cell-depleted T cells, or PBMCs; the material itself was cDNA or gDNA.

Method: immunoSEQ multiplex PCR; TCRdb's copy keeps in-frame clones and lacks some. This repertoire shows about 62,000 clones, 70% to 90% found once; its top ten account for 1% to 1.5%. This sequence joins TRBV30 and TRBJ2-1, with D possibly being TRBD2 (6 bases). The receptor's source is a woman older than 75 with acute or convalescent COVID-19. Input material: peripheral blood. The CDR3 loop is CAWNRAGRANEQFF. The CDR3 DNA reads TGTGCCTGGAATCGGGCGGGAAGGGCGAATGAGCAGTTCTTC.